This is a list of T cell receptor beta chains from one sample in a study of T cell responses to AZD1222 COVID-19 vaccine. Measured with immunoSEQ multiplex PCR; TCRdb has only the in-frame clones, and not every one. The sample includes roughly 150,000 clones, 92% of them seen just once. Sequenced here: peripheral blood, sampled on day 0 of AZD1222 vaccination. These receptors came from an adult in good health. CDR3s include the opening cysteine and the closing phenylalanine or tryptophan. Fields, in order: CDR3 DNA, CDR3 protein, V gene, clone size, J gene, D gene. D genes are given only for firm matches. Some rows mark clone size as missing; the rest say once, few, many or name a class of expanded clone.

TGTGCCAGCAGTGGGGTAGGGGATTACGGTTCACCCCTCCACTTT | CASSGVGDYGSPLHF | TRBV6-2/TRBV6-3 | . | TRBJ1-6 | .
TGCGCCAGCAGGCCGGGACAGGGGGGGGAGCAGTTCTTC | CASRPGQGGEQFF | TRBV10-2 | . | TRBJ2-1 | TRBD1
TGCAGCGTAGAAGGTATAAGGGACTGGACCGACCAAGAGACCCAGTACTTC | CSVEGIRDWTDQETQYF | TRBV29-1 | once | TRBJ2-5 | .
TGTGCCAGCAGGGGACAGGGGGCGAACACTGAAGCTTTCTTT | CASRGQGANTEAFF | TRBV6-5 | once | TRBJ1-1 | TRBD1
TGTGCTAGTGCCCTGACGGGGAATACTGAAGCTTTCTTT | CASALTGNTEAFF | TRBV12-5 | . | TRBJ1-1 | .
TGTGCCAGTAGTTTCTCCAGAGGGTCTGGAAACACCATATATTTT | CASSFSRGSGNTIYF | TRBV19 | few | TRBJ1-3 | .
TGCAGCGTTGTCGGGCCCGACAGGTTTGCCATTAATGAAAAACTGTTTTTT | CSVVGPDRFAINEKLFF | TRBV29-1 | . | TRBJ1-4 | .
TGTGCCAGCAGTGATGGGACGGAGAACACTGAAGCTTTCTTT | CASSDGTENTEAFF | TRBV6-4 | . | TRBJ1-1 | .
TGTGCCAGCAGTTACGGGACTTCCCGAAGCTCTGGAAACACCATATATTTT | CASSYGTSRSSGNTIYF | TRBV13 | . | TRBJ1-3 | .
TGTGCCAGCAGTTACGGGACAAAGCCTTACGAGCAGTACTTC | CASSYGTKPYEQYF | TRBV6-6 | . | TRBJ2-7 | .
TGTGCCAGCAGGGGGACGGTTAGCAATCAGCCCCAGCATTTT | CASRGTVSNQPQHF | TRBV2 | . | TRBJ1-5 | .
TGCGCCAGCAGCCACGTCTCCGGGACCCCTTCGGATGAGCAGTTCTTC | CASSHVSGTPSDEQFF | TRBV4-3 | . | TRBJ2-1 | .
TGTGCCAGCAGCTTAACGGGGGCGAGGTATAGCAATCAGCCCCAGCATTTT | CASSLTGARYSNQPQHF | TRBV7-9 | . | TRBJ1-5 | .
TGTGCCAGCAGTGCCCAGGGGGCGCGGAACACCGGGGAGCTGTTTTTT | CASSAQGARNTGELFF | TRBV2 | . | TRBJ2-2 | TRBD1
TGTGCCAGCAGCTTAATACAGGAGCAGTTCTTC | CASSLIQEQFF | TRBV11-2 | . | TRBJ2-1 | .
TGTGCCAGTACCCCTACAGGGAACACTGAAGCTTTCTTT | CASTPTGNTEAFF | TRBV19 | . | TRBJ1-1 | .
TGTGCCAGCAGCCCAGGGTTGGACAGGGGGCGAGGAGCTGAAGCTTTCTTT | CASSPGLDRGRGAEAFF | TRBV7-9 | . | TRBJ1-1 | TRBD1
TGTGCCAGCAGCGATCCGGGACAGGGGTACAATGAGCAGTTCTTC | CASSDPGQGYNEQFF | TRBV2 | . | TRBJ2-1 | TRBD1
TGTGCCATCAGTGAGGGCAGGGGGAATCAGCCCCAGCATTTT | CAISEGRGNQPQHF | TRBV10-3 | . | TRBJ1-5 | TRBD1
TGTGCCAGTAGTTGGGGGACAGGGAATAATTCACCCCTCCACTTT | CASSWGTGNNSPLHF | TRBV19 | few | TRBJ1-6 | TRBD1